Listed below are T cell receptor beta chains from one sample, sequenced in a study of beta chain features in type 1 diabetes. Generated by immunoSEQ multiplex PCR, the TCRdb table keeps only in-frame clones and is missing some. The sample shows 620,000 or so clones, roughly 16% of them seen only once. Sequencing used naive CD4+ T cells from blood. These receptors originate from a man in his late teens or twenties in good health. CDR3s include the opening cysteine and the closing phenylalanine or tryptophan. The D gene is left open where the match is weak. Size tells how often a clone was seen (once, few, many) or the class of an expanded clone, and some rows leave it out.

v_call	cdr3_length	j_call	d_call	clone_size	cdr3_aa	cdr3_nt
TRBV7-2	14	TRBJ1-2	TRBD1	few	CASSLDRGVYGYTF	TGTGCCAGCAGCTTAGACAGGGGGGTCTATGGCTACACCTTC
TRBV2	14	TRBJ2-5	NA	NA	CASSLWGQGETQYF	TGTGCCAGCAGTCTATGGGGGCAGGGAGAGACCCAGTACTTC
TRBV28	12	TRBJ2-7	NA	few	CASSLGGYEQYF	TGTGCCAGCAGTTTAGGCGGATACGAGCAGTACTTC
TRBV4-3	16	TRBJ2-3	NA	NA	CASSQRGPGQKDTQYF	TGCGCCAGCAGCCAGCGAGGGCCAGGGCAAAAAGATACGCAGTATTTT
TRBV14	14	TRBJ2-7	NA	few	CASSPRWGGWEQYF	TGTGCCAGCAGCCCCCGCTGGGGCGGCTGGGAGCAGTACTTC
TRBV10-3	16	TRBJ2-6	NA	NA	CAISESRISGANVLTF	TGTGCCATCAGTGAGTCAAGGATTTCCGGGGCCAACGTCCTGACTTTC
TRBV10-3	15	TRBJ2-5	TRBD2	NA	CAISIAGGPGETQYF	TGTGCCATCAGTATAGCGGGAGGGCCGGGAGAGACCCAGTACTTC
TRBV4-2	16	TRBJ2-1	NA	NA	CASSPHPGGSYNEQFF	TGTGCCAGCAGCCCGCACCCTGGGGGATCCTACAATGAGCAGTTCTTC
TRBV19	15	TRBJ2-7	NA	NA	CASTPGAEGSYEQYF	TGTGCCAGTACCCCGGGGGCGGAGGGGTCCTACGAGCAGTACTTC
TRBV5-1	16	TRBJ2-6	NA	few	CASSSTTSPGANVLTF	TGCGCCAGCAGCTCAACGACTTCTCCTGGGGCCAACGTCCTGACTTTC
TRBV7-2	15	TRBJ2-7	TRBD1	NA	CASSFIQGAGYEQYF	TGTGCCAGCAGCTTCATTCAGGGGGCTGGGTACGAGCAGTACTTC
TRBV7-8	16	TRBJ2-1	NA	few	CASSSSIGFLYNEQFF	TGTGCCAGCAGCTCTTCCATAGGGTTCCTTTACAATGAGCAGTTCTTC
TRBV7-2	17	TRBJ2-1	NA	few	CASSSPRGARKGNEQFF	TGTGCCAGCAGCTCTCCACGGGGAGCGAGAAAAGGGAATGAGCAGTTCTTC
TRBV6-5	14	TRBJ2-7	NA	few	CASSETGFLGEQYF	TGTGCCAGCAGTGAAACAGGTTTTCTGGGGGAGCAGTACTTC
TRBV7-2	14	TRBJ2-7	TRBD1	NA	CASSVGTGVGEQYF	TGTGCCAGCAGCGTAGGGACAGGTGTGGGGGAGCAGTACTTC
TRBV9	14	TRBJ2-3	NA	once	CASSVGRSTDTQYF	TGTGCCAGCAGCGTCGGGCGGTCCACAGATACGCAGTATTTT
TRBV6-5	12	TRBJ1-2	NA	NA	CASSTHSYGYTF	TGTGCCAGCAGTACTCACAGCTATGGCTACACCTTC
TRBV9	13	TRBJ2-3	NA	NA	CASSVALGDTQYF	TGTGCCAGCAGCGTAGCGCTAGGGGATACGCAGTATTTT
TRBV5-1	14	TRBJ1-2	TRBD1	NA	CASSLTGQDYGYTF	TGCGCCAGCAGCTTGACGGGACAGGACTATGGCTACACCTTC
TRBV10-3	13	TRBJ1-1	TRBD1	NA	CAILGTGNTEAFF	TGTGCCATCTTAGGGACAGGGAACACTGAAGCTTTCTTT
TRBV4-3	17	TRBJ1-5	NA	NA	CASPLRRDSNSNQPQHF	TGCGCCAGTCCCCTACGGCGGGATTCCAATAGCAATCAGCCCCAGCATTTT
TRBV7-2	11	TRBJ1-5	NA	NA	CASSLGSSQHF	TGTGCCAGCAGCTTAGGGTCGTCCCAGCATTTT
TRBV28	14	TRBJ2-3	TRBD2	few	CASRPPGTRDTQYF	TGTGCCAGCAGACCTCCGGGGACTAGGGATACGCAGTATTTT
TRBV5-1	12	TRBJ2-7	NA	NA	CASSLPSNEQYF	TGCGCCAGCAGCCTCCCTAGTAACGAGCAGTACTTC
TRBV9	14	TRBJ2-7	TRBD2	few	CASSVAGRDGEQYF	TGTGCCAGCAGCGTAGCCGGGAGGGACGGCGAGCAGTACTTC
TRBV9	16	TRBJ2-3	NA	NA	CASSPRTGASTDTQYF	TGTGCCAGCAGCCCCCGTACGGGGGCTAGCACAGATACGCAGTATTTT
TRBV20-1	11	TRBJ1-3	NA	NA	CSLLGGNTIYF	TGCAGTTTGCTCGGGGGAAACACCATATATTTT
TRBV4-2	16	TRBJ1-1	NA	NA	CASSRRSRGVNTEAFF	TGTGCCAGCAGCCGCCGATCCCGTGGGGTGAACACTGAAGCTTTCTTT
TRBV5-1	12	TRBJ2-7	NA	NA	CASSLEGTEQYF	TGCGCCAGCAGCTTAGAGGGTACCGAGCAGTACTTC
TRBV28	16	TRBJ2-1	TRBD2	NA	CASSLQRGGPYNEQFF	TGTGCCAGCAGTTTACAGCGGGGGGGGCCCTACAATGAGCAGTTCTTC
TRBV7-9	11	TRBJ2-1	NA	NA	CASNLNNEQFF	TGTGCCAGCAACTTGAACAATGAGCAGTTCTTC
TRBV9	17	TRBJ1-4	NA	few	CASSAPLLGSGNEKLFF	TGTGCCAGCAGCGCACCCCTCCTAGGGTCCGGTAATGAAAAACTGTTTTTT
TRBV7-9	13	TRBJ2-1	NA	NA	CASSLARVHEQFF	TGTGCCAGCAGCTTAGCCAGGGTGCATGAGCAGTTCTTC
TRBV19	19	TRBJ2-3	TRBD1	NA	CASATGTGLREPRADTQYF	TGTGCCAGTGCTACCGGGACAGGGCTGCGGGAGCCCCGGGCAGATACGCAGTATTTT
TRBV4-2	16	TRBJ2-3	TRBD2	NA	CASRPGLAASTDTQYF	TGTGCCAGCAGGCCGGGACTAGCCGCTAGCACAGATACGCAGTATTTT
TRBV10-3	14	TRBJ2-7	TRBD1	NA	CAISEDRGGYEQYF	TGTGCCATCAGTGAGGACAGGGGCGGCTACGAGCAGTACTTC
TRBV29-1	13	TRBJ1-2	NA	NA	CSVERWGLYGYTF	TGCAGCGTTGAACGCTGGGGGCTCTATGGCTACACCTTC
TRBV23-1	17	TRBJ2-3	NA	few	CASSQPGSAHPTDTQYF	TGCGCCAGCAGTCAGCCGGGCAGTGCTCACCCCACAGATACGCAGTATTTT
TRBV30	15	TRBJ2-1	TRBD2	few	CALRSGLAGGDEQFF	TGTGCCCTTAGAAGCGGTCTAGCGGGGGGGGATGAGCAGTTCTTC
TRBV7-2	15	TRBJ2-3	NA	few	CASSLQGRGTDTQYF	TGTGCCAGCAGCTTACAGGGGAGGGGAACAGATACGCAGTATTTT
TRBV10-3	15	TRBJ2-7	TRBD2	NA	CAISGPGGTPYEQYF	TGTGCCATCAGTGGTCCGGGAGGAACACCCTACGAGCAGTACTTC
TRBV7-2	14	TRBJ1-5	TRBD1	NA	CASSLTGGSQPQHF	TGTGCCAGCAGCTTGACAGGGGGAAGTCAGCCCCAGCATTTT
TRBV28	17	TRBJ2-1	TRBD1	NA	CASSVLWGTGGHNEQFF	TGTGCCAGCAGTGTTCTCTGGGGGACAGGGGGCCACAATGAGCAGTTCTTC
TRBV5-4	15	TRBJ2-2	TRBD1	few	CASSLYGTGTGELFF	TGTGCCAGCAGCTTGTATGGGACAGGGACCGGGGAGCTGTTTTTT
TRBV27	14	TRBJ2-1	TRBD1	NA	CASSRRQGADEQFF	TGTGCCAGCAGTCGGCGACAGGGGGCGGATGAGCAGTTCTTC
TRBV29-1	11	TRBJ1-2	NA	few	CSVDQDYGYTF	TGCAGCGTTGACCAAGACTATGGCTACACCTTC
TRBV7-2	14	TRBJ1-2	NA	few	CASSLNVGSYGYTF	TGTGCCAGCAGCTTAAATGTTGGGAGCTATGGCTACACCTTC
TRBV7-2	17	TRBJ2-3	TRBD2	few	CASSLPAGVRGTDTQYF	TGTGCCAGCAGCTTGCCCGCGGGGGTGAGGGGCACAGATACGCAGTATTTT
TRBV10-1	14	TRBJ1-5	NA	few	CASPVGMSNQPQHF	TGCGCCAGCCCTGTAGGTATGAGCAATCAGCCCCAGCATTTT
TRBV7-7	14	TRBJ2-2	NA	few	CASSLMQGDGELFF	TGTGCCAGCAGCTTAATGCAGGGAGATGGGGAGCTGTTTTTT
TRBV7-8	13	TRBJ2-1	TRBD1	NA	CASSLDRGNEQFF	TGTGCCAGCAGCTTGGACAGGGGTAATGAGCAGTTCTTC